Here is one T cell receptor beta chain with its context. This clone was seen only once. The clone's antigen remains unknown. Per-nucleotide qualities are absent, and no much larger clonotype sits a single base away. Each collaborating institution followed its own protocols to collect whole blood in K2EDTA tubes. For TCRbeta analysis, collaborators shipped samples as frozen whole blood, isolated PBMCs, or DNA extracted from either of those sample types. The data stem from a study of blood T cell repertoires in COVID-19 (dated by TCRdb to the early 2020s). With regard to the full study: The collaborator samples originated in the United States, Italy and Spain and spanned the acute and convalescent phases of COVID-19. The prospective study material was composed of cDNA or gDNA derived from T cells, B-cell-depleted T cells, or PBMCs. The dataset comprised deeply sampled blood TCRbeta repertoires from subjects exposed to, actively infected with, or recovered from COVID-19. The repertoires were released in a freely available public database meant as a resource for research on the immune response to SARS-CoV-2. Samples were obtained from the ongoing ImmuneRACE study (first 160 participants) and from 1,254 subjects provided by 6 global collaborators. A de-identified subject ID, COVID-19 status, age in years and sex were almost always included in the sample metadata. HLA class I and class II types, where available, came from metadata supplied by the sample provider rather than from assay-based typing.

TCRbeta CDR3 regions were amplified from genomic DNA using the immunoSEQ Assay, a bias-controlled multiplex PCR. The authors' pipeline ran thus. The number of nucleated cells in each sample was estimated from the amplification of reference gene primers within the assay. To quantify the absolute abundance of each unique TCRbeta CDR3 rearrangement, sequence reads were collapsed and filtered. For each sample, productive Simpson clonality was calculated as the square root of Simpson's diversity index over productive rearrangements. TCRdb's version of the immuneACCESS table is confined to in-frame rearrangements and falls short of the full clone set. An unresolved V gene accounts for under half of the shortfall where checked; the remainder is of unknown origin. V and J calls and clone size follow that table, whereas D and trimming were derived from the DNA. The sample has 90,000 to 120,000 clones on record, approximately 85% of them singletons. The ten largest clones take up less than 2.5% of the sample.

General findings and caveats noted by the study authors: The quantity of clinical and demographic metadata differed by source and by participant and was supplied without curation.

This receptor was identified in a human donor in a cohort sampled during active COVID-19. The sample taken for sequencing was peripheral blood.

The nucleotides read TGCGCCAGCCGAGCGGGGGGGACTACCGGGGAGCTGTTTTTT. The encoded protein is CASRAGGTTGELFF. The V and J segments used are TRBV10-1 and TRBJ2-2, with 10 bases aligning to TRBD2. The germline V gene (reference sequence) yields WNHNN for CDR1 and SYGVQD for CDR2. Taken from cysteine to phenylalanine, the CDR3 has 14 residues. CDR3 DNA is the only sequence kept; it has 42 bases, read in frame from the first base. V ends up 8 bases short and J 5 bases short, with an unmatched junction base count of 5.